This TCR beta chain was recorded in a study of cytomegalovirus exposure and HLA in healthy donors. In the study overall: Around 85 million unique TCRs from HLA-typed donors were held in an early data release.

Note on this clone: Its specificity is not known.

The PCR employed 60 Vbeta primers together with 13 Jbeta primers. The table came from immunoSEQ multiplex PCR; TCRdb's copy has only in-frame clones and leaves some out. The sample lists fewer than 350,000 clones, 70% to 90% seen once, with approximately 2.4% in the top ten. Study results and limitations: A few of the chains that were CMV-associated were confirmed in vitro to be specific for CMV antigens.

The CDR3 spans 15 residues. In germline, CDR1 is SGHRS, CDR2 YFSETQ. Trimming removed 1 base from V and 6 bases from J, with 13 bases in between. The rearrangement links TRBV5-1 to TRBJ2-2; unclear D gene. This receptor was obtained from a woman aged 18-30 years in good health and CMV-seronegative. Sequenced material: PBMCs. The CDR3 DNA reads as TGCGCCAGCAGCTTGTATGAGGCGCGCTCCGGGGAGCTGTTTTTT. This translates into CASSLYEARSGELFF.